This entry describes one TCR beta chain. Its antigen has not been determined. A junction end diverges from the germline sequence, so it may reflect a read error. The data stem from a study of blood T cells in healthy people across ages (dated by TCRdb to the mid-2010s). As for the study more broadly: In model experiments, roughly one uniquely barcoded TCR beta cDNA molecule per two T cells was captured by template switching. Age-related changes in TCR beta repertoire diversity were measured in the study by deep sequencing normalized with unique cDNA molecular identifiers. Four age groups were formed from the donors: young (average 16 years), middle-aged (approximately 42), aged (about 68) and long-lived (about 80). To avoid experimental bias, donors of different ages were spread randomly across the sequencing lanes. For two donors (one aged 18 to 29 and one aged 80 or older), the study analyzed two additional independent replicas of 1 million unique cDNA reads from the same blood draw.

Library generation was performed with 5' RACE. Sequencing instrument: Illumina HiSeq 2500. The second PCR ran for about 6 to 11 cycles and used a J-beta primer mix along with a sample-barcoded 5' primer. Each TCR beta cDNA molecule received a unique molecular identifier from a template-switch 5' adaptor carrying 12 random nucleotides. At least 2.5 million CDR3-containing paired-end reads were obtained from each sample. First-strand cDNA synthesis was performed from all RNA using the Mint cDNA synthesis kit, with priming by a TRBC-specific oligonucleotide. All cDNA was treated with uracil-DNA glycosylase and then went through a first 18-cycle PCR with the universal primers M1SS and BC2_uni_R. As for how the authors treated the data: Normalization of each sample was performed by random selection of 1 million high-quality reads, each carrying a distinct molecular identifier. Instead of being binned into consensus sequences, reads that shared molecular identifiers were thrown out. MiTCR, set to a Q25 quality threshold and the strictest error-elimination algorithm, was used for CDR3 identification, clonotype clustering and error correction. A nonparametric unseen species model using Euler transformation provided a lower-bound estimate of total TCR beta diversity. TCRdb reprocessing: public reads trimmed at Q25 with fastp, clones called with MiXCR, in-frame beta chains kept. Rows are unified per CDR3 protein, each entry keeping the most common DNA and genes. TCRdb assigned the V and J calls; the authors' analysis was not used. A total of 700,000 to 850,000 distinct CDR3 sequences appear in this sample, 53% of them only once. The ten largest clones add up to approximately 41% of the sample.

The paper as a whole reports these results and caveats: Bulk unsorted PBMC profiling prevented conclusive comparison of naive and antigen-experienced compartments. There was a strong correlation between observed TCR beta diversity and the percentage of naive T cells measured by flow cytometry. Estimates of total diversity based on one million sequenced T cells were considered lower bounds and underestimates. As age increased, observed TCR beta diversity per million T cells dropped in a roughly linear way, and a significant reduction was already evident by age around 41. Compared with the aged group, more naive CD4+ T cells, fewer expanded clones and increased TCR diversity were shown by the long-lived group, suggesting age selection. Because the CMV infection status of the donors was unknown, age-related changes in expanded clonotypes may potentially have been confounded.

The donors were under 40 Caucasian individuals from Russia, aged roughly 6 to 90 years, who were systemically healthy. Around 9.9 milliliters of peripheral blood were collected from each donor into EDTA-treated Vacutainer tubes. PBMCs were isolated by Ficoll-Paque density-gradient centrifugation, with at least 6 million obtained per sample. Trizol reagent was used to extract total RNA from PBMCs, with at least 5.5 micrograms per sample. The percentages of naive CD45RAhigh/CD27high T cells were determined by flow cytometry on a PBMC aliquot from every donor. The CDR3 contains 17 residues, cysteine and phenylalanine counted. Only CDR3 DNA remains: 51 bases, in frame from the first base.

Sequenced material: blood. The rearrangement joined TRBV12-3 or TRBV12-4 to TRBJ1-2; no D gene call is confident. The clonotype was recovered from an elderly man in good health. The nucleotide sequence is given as TGTGCCAGCACCCAATGGGGATCGGCAGCTCCCAACTATGACTACACCTTC. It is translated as CASTQWGSAAPNYDYTF.